This TCR beta chain derives from a study of blood T cell repertoires in COVID-19. Study-level background: The analysed material was cDNA or gDNA that came from T cells, B-cell-depleted T cells, or PBMCs.

The assay was immunoSEQ multiplex PCR, and TCRdb's table has in-frame clones only and misses some. The sample shows under 500,000 clones, approximately 90% of them seen only once. V dropped 0 bases and J dropped 9; count of bases not matched to a gene: 7. This CDR3 spans 14 amino acids. From germline, CDR1 is MNHNY and CDR2 SVGAGI (reference sequence). The source is a woman aged 25 to 45 with acute or convalescent COVID-19. The chain is built from TRBV6-6 and TRBJ1-1, with 7 bases lining up with TRBD1. The specimen was peripheral blood. DNA of the CDR3: TGTGCCAGCAGTTACTCGAGTCAGGGGGACAAAGCTTTCTTT. Protein product: CASSYSSQGDKAFF.